This is a list of T cell receptor beta chains from one sample in a study of blood T cell repertoires in COVID-19. The protocol was immunoSEQ multiplex PCR, while the TCRdb copy is restricted to in-frame clones and leaves out a portion. The table has about 170,000 clones, 83% seen once. The sequencing input was peripheral blood. Source of these receptors: an elderly woman with acute or convalescent COVID-19. Each CDR3 is given with its conserved first and last residue. The D gene is left open where the match is weak. Part of the rows lack a size; the others show once, few, many or a class for expanded clones.

j_gene: TRBJ1-4; d_gene: .; v_gene: TRBV5-6; abundance: .; CDR3aa: CASSYRVINEKLFF; CDR3nt: TGTGCCAGCAGCTACCGGGTCATAAATGAAAAACTGTTTTTT
j_gene: TRBJ1-1; d_gene: TRBD1; v_gene: TRBV18; abundance: .; CDR3aa: CASSMGQGNTEAFF; CDR3nt: TGTGCCAGCTCAATGGGACAGGGGAACACTGAAGCTTTCTTT
j_gene: TRBJ1-3; d_gene: TRBD1; v_gene: TRBV19; abundance: .; CDR3aa: CASSATGDSGNTIYF; CDR3nt: TGTGCCAGTAGTGCGACAGGGGACTCTGGAAACACCATATATTTT
j_gene: TRBJ2-7; d_gene: .; v_gene: TRBV18; abundance: .; CDR3aa: CASSPLQTGGEQYF; CDR3nt: TGTGCCAGCTCACCCCTCCAGACAGGTGGGGAGCAGTACTTC
j_gene: TRBJ1-1; d_gene: TRBD1; v_gene: TRBV5-1; abundance: .; CDR3aa: CASSLEQGEAFF; CDR3nt: TGCGCCAGCAGCTTGGAACAGGGGGAAGCTTTCTTT
j_gene: TRBJ2-1; d_gene: .; v_gene: TRBV11-3; abundance: .; CDR3aa: CASSLDSDNEQFF; CDR3nt: TGTGCCAGCAGCTTGGACTCTGACAATGAGCAGTTCTTC
j_gene: TRBJ2-7; d_gene: .; v_gene: TRBV11-2; abundance: .; CDR3aa: CASSSDTLSYEQYF; CDR3nt: TGTGCCAGCAGCTCCGACACGTTATCCTACGAGCAGTACTTC
j_gene: TRBJ1-2; d_gene: .; v_gene: TRBV30; abundance: .; CDR3aa: CAWSPTGANYGYTF; CDR3nt: TGTGCCTGGAGCCCGACAGGAGCTAACTATGGCTACACCTTC
j_gene: TRBJ2-5; d_gene: TRBD1; v_gene: TRBV7-9; abundance: .; CDR3aa: CASSLLTGGETQYF; CDR3nt: TGTGCCAGCAGCTTACTGACAGGGGGAGAGACCCAGTACTTC
j_gene: TRBJ2-3; d_gene: .; v_gene: TRBV7-2; abundance: .; CDR3aa: CASSLPGGPTDTQYF; CDR3nt: TGTGCCAGCAGCTTACCCGGGGGGCCTACAGATACGCAGTATTTT
j_gene: TRBJ2-3; d_gene: TRBD2; v_gene: TRBV5-4; abundance: .; CDR3aa: CASSQGLAGGEDTQYF; CDR3nt: TGTGCCAGCAGCCAGGGACTAGCGGGAGGCGAAGATACGCAGTATTTT
j_gene: TRBJ2-7; d_gene: .; v_gene: TRBV3-1/TRBV3-2; abundance: few; CDR3aa: CASSHPVSYEQYF; CDR3nt: TGTGCCAGCAGCCATCCGGTATCATACGAGCAGTACTTC
j_gene: TRBJ1-2; d_gene: TRBD1; v_gene: TRBV5-4; abundance: .; CDR3aa: CASSWDRGFNGYTF; CDR3nt: TGTGCCAGCAGCTGGGACAGGGGGTTCAATGGCTACACCTTC
j_gene: TRBJ2-3; d_gene: TRBD2; v_gene: TRBV7-2; abundance: .; CDR3aa: CASSTHGRGSASQYF; CDR3nt: TGTGCCAGCAGCACCCACGGGCGGGGGTCAGCATCGCAGTATTTT
j_gene: TRBJ1-4; d_gene: TRBD1; v_gene: TRBV5-5; abundance: .; CDR3aa: CASSFAPGQGNEKLFF; CDR3nt: TGTGCCAGCAGCTTTGCTCCGGGACAGGGAAATGAAAAACTGTTTTTT
j_gene: TRBJ1-2; d_gene: TRBD1; v_gene: TRBV3-1/TRBV3-2; abundance: .; CDR3aa: CASSQVGTAHYGYTF; CDR3nt: TGTGCCAGCAGCCAAGTAGGGACAGCACACTATGGCTACACCTTC
j_gene: TRBJ1-5; d_gene: TRBD1; v_gene: TRBV28; abundance: once; CDR3aa: CATSQGGQPQHF; CDR3nt: TGTGCCACCTCACAGGGGGGTCAGCCCCAGCATTTT
j_gene: TRBJ2-7; d_gene: .; v_gene: TRBV6-5; abundance: .; CDR3aa: CASRRQEKQYF; CDR3nt: TGTGCCAGCAGGAGACAGGAAAAGCAGTACTTC
j_gene: TRBJ1-1; d_gene: .; v_gene: TRBV6-5; abundance: .; CDR3aa: CASSPLRVGALEAFF; CDR3nt: TGTGCCAGCAGTCCCCTGAGAGTAGGGGCTCTCGAAGCTTTCTTT
j_gene: TRBJ2-1; d_gene: TRBD2; v_gene: TRBV28; abundance: few; CDR3aa: CATINGGTTYNEQFF; CDR3nt: TGTGCCACCATAAACGGGGGGACTACCTACAATGAGCAGTTCTTC
j_gene: TRBJ2-5; d_gene: .; v_gene: TRBV2; abundance: once; CDR3aa: CASGLASGSTQYF; CDR3nt: TGTGCCAGCGGCTTAGCTTCTGGGTCCACCCAGTACTTC
j_gene: TRBJ2-7; d_gene: TRBD1; v_gene: TRBV19; abundance: .; CDR3aa: CASSIRTGGISYEQYF; CDR3nt: TGTGCCAGTAGTATAAGAACAGGGGGGATCTCCTACGAGCAGTACTTC
j_gene: TRBJ1-6; d_gene: .; v_gene: TRBV4-1; abundance: .; CDR3aa: CASSQDTQNAPLHF; CDR3nt: TGCGCCAGCAGCCAAGATACACAGAATGCACCCCTCCACTTT
j_gene: TRBJ2-1; d_gene: .; v_gene: TRBV6-5; abundance: .; CDR3aa: CASSNLAISSPNEQFF; CDR3nt: TGTGCCAGCAGTAACTTAGCGATCTCTTCTCCCAATGAGCAGTTCTTC
j_gene: TRBJ2-7; d_gene: .; v_gene: TRBV18; abundance: .; CDR3aa: CASSPMTDLTYEQYF; CDR3nt: TGTGCCAGCTCACCAATGACAGATCTCACCTACGAGCAGTACTTC
j_gene: TRBJ1-2; d_gene: TRBD1; v_gene: TRBV3-1/TRBV3-2; abundance: .; CDR3aa: CASSRFLGQSNYGYTF; CDR3nt: TGTGCCAGCAGCCGGTTCCTGGGACAGAGTAACTATGGCTACACCTTC
j_gene: TRBJ2-5; d_gene: TRBD1; v_gene: TRBV29-1; abundance: .; CDR3aa: CSVCLATGGTETQYF; CDR3nt: TGCAGCGTTTGCCTAGCGACAGGGGGAACAGAGACCCAGTACTTC
j_gene: TRBJ2-7; d_gene: .; v_gene: TRBV3-1/TRBV3-2; abundance: .; CDR3aa: CASSRGTLSEQYF; CDR3nt: TGTGCCAGCAGCCGGGGGACTTTGTCTGAGCAGTACTTC
j_gene: TRBJ2-7; d_gene: .; v_gene: TRBV28; abundance: .; CDR3aa: CASSLLGPYEQYF; CDR3nt: TGTGCCAGCAGTTTACTGGGCCCCTACGAGCAGTACTTC
j_gene: TRBJ2-2; d_gene: TRBD1; v_gene: TRBV10-3; abundance: .; CDR3aa: CAIRDRGRGDPGELFF; CDR3nt: TGTGCCATTCGGGACAGGGGGCGCGGGGACCCCGGGGAGCTGTTTTTT
j_gene: TRBJ2-3; d_gene: TRBD2; v_gene: TRBV5-1; abundance: few; CDR3aa: CASNRVAGDPTSTQYF; CDR3nt: TGCGCCAGCAACCGTGTAGCGGGGGACCCGACTTCTACGCAGTATTTT
j_gene: TRBJ2-3; d_gene: .; v_gene: TRBV10-3; abundance: .; CDR3aa: CAISEQDAITDTQYF; CDR3nt: TGTGCCATCAGTGAACAAGATGCCATAACAGATACGCAGTATTTT
j_gene: TRBJ1-2; d_gene: .; v_gene: TRBV5-6; abundance: .; CDR3aa: CASSTRTLSGGYTF; CDR3nt: TGTGCCAGCAGCACTCGGACTTTGAGCGGTGGCTACACCTTC
j_gene: TRBJ2-1; d_gene: .; v_gene: TRBV12-3/TRBV12-4; abundance: few; CDR3aa: CASSPGSYNEQFF; CDR3nt: TGTGCCAGCAGTCCCGGGAGCTACAATGAGCAGTTCTTC
j_gene: TRBJ2-7; d_gene: .; v_gene: TRBV7-3; abundance: once; CDR3aa: CASSLAPNTGLYEQYF; CDR3nt: TGTGCCAGCAGCTTAGCCCCGAACACAGGGCTCTACGAGCAGTACTTC
j_gene: TRBJ2-7; d_gene: TRBD2; v_gene: TRBV5-1; abundance: once; CDR3aa: CASSPGLASYEQYF; CDR3nt: TGCGCCAGCAGCCCGGGACTAGCGTCCTACGAGCAGTACTTC
j_gene: TRBJ2-7; d_gene: .; v_gene: TRBV2; abundance: .; CDR3aa: CASRRETHEQYF; CDR3nt: TGTGCCAGCAGGAGGGAGACCCACGAGCAGTACTTC
j_gene: TRBJ2-7; d_gene: .; v_gene: TRBV9; abundance: .; CDR3aa: CASSVGISDDSYEQYF; CDR3nt: TGTGCCAGCAGCGTAGGGATTAGCGACGACTCCTACGAGCAGTACTTC
j_gene: TRBJ2-1; d_gene: TRBD2; v_gene: TRBV7-8; abundance: .; CDR3aa: CASSLRSGSSNEQFF; CDR3nt: TGTGCCAGCAGCTTACGAAGCGGGAGCTCTAATGAGCAGTTCTTC
j_gene: TRBJ2-3; d_gene: .; v_gene: TRBV5-1; abundance: .; CDR3aa: CASSPDGDPDRDTQYF; CDR3nt: TGCGCCAGCAGCCCGGACGGGGATCCCGATAGAGATACGCAGTATTTT
j_gene: TRBJ2-7; d_gene: .; v_gene: TRBV5-4; abundance: .; CDR3aa: CASSLPGLGEQYF; CDR3nt: TGTGCCAGCAGCTTGCCAGGGCTTGGCGAGCAGTACTTC
j_gene: TRBJ2-1; d_gene: .; v_gene: TRBV7-2; abundance: .; CDR3aa: CASSPLMGGAREQFF; CDR3nt: TGTGCCAGCAGCCCTCTAATGGGCGGGGCGAGGGAGCAGTTCTTC
j_gene: TRBJ1-2; d_gene: TRBD1; v_gene: TRBV7-9; abundance: .; CDR3aa: CASSLRDSGDYGYTF; CDR3nt: TGTGCCAGCAGCCTCAGGGACAGCGGCGACTATGGCTACACCTTC
j_gene: TRBJ2-3; d_gene: TRBD2; v_gene: TRBV10-3; abundance: .; CDR3aa: CAISTSGATDTQYF; CDR3nt: TGTGCCATTTCGACTAGCGGGGCCACAGATACGCAGTATTTT
j_gene: TRBJ2-7; d_gene: TRBD1; v_gene: TRBV4-3; abundance: few; CDR3aa: CASSLRTGDYEQYF; CDR3nt: TGCGCCAGCAGCCTTCGGACAGGAGACTACGAGCAGTACTTC
j_gene: TRBJ1-3; d_gene: TRBD1; v_gene: TRBV4-2; abundance: few; CDR3aa: CASSQDGTVNSGNTIYF; CDR3nt: TGTGCCAGCAGCCAAGATGGGACAGTCAACTCTGGAAACACCATATATTTT
j_gene: TRBJ1-2; d_gene: TRBD1; v_gene: TRBV28; abundance: .; CDR3aa: CASRMTGGLDYGYTF; CDR3nt: TGTGCCAGCAGGATGACAGGGGGCCTGGACTATGGCTACACCTTC
j_gene: TRBJ2-3; d_gene: TRBD1; v_gene: TRBV2; abundance: .; CDR3aa: CASREGTGTDTQYF; CDR3nt: TGTGCCAGCAGGGAAGGGACAGGCACAGATACGCAGTATTTT
j_gene: TRBJ1-1; d_gene: TRBD1; v_gene: TRBV18; abundance: once; CDR3aa: CASSNGQVMNTEAFF; CDR3nt: TGTGCCAGCTCAAACGGACAGGTTATGAACACTGAAGCTTTCTTT
j_gene: TRBJ1-3; d_gene: TRBD1; v_gene: TRBV11-3; abundance: .; CDR3aa: CASSPDRGNTIYF; CDR3nt: TGTGCCAGCAGCCCGGACAGGGGAAACACCATATATTTT
j_gene: TRBJ2-3; d_gene: .; v_gene: TRBV7-6; abundance: few; CDR3aa: CASSLRVFTTTDTQYF; CDR3nt: TGTGCCAGCAGCCTCCGGGTTTTCACCACCACAGATACGCAGTATTTT
j_gene: TRBJ2-7; d_gene: TRBD2; v_gene: TRBV5-1; abundance: .; CDR3aa: CASRLASGAHEQYF; CDR3nt: TGCGCCAGCAGGCTCGCGAGCGGGGCCCACGAGCAGTACTTC
j_gene: TRBJ2-5; d_gene: .; v_gene: TRBV25-1; abundance: .; CDR3aa: CASSEWWRQETQYF; CDR3nt: TGTGCCAGCAGTGAGTGGTGGAGGCAAGAGACCCAGTACTTC
j_gene: TRBJ1-6; d_gene: TRBD1; v_gene: TRBV4-1; abundance: once; CDR3aa: CASSQDRTADSPLHF; CDR3nt: TGCGCCAGCAGCCAGGACAGGACGGCGGATTCACCCCTCCACTTT
j_gene: TRBJ2-4; d_gene: TRBD2; v_gene: TRBV4-1; abundance: .; CDR3aa: CASSQAVTSGGLDKNIQYF; CDR3nt: TGCGCCAGCAGCCAAGCGGTGACTAGCGGGGGCCTGGACAAAAACATTCAGTACTTC
j_gene: TRBJ1-1; d_gene: .; v_gene: TRBV2; abundance: .; CDR3aa: CASSLVGRVEAFF; CDR3nt: TGTGCCAGCAGCCTCGTGGGGAGGGTTGAAGCTTTCTTT
j_gene: TRBJ2-3; d_gene: TRBD2; v_gene: TRBV6-5; abundance: once; CDR3aa: CASSTGLQQRYTQYF; CDR3nt: TGTGCCAGCAGTACGGGACTACAGCAAAGGTATACGCAGTATTTT